This T cell receptor beta chain originates from a study of blood T cells in healthy people across ages. Notes on the study in general: The authors considered diversity estimates from one million T cells to be underestimates.

This clonotype was picked up one time. What it recognizes is unknown. This CDR3 region has 14 residues. CDR1 is SNHLY and CDR2 is FYNNEI in the germline V gene. Trimming removed 8 bases at V and 3 bases at J, with 16 bases between. Primers used in a second PCR of about 7 to 12 cycles were a sample-barcoded 5' primer and a J-beta primer mix. TCRdb called the 5' RACE reads again in MiXCR, with one record for every CDR3 protein. This sample has approximately 680,000 distinct CDR3 sequences, with about 32% found just once. Material: blood. This TCR came from a woman older than 75 in good health. The rearrangement links TRBV2 to TRBJ1-1, with D possibly matching TRBD1 (6 bases). CDR3 nucleotides: TGTGCCAGCGGTCCGATTCGGGGGCACACTGAAGCTTTCTTT. This gives the protein CASGPIRGHTEAFF.